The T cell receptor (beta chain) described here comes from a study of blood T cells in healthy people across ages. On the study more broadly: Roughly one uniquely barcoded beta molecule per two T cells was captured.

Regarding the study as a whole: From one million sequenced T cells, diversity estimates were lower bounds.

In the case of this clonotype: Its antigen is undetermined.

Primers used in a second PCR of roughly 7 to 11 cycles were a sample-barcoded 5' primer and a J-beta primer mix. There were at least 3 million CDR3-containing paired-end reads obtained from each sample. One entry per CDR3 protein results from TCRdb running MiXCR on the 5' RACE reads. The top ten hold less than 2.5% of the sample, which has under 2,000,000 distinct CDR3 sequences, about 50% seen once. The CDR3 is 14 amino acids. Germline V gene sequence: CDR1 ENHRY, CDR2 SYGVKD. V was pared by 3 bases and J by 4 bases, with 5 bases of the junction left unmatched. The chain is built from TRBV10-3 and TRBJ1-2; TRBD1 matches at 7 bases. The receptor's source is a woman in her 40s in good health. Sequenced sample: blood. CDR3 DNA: TGTGCCATCAGTGATCCGGGACAGCCCTATGGCTACACCTTC. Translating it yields CAISDPGQPYGYTF.